A single sample gave rise to the 18 T cell receptor beta chains below, sequenced in a study of Ad26.COV2.S vaccination and SARS-CoV-2 variants. Treatment reported: about 20 received Ad26.COV2.S at low or high dose, single or two shots; 5 received placebo; per-sample allocation not given. Specimen acquisition occurred on day 63 following the initial vaccine or placebo injection. The method was immunoSEQ multiplex PCR; TCRdb's version includes in-frame clones alone and lacks a portion of them. Among some 350,000 clones listed, around 84% were seen once. Sequencing was performed on peripheral blood, taken in a trial of Ad26.COV2.S vaccine versus placebo. The receptor set was obtained from a person between 18 and 65 years old who received the Ad26.COV2.S COVID-19 vaccine or a placebo.

V gene TRBV15 combines with J gene TRBJ1-5; D is uncertain. The germline CDR1 and CDR2 sequences are LNHNV and YYDKDF (reference sequence). CDR3 length equals 14 residues. The V end was cut by 5 bases, the J end by 0 bases, with 8 bases between. Written as DNA, the CDR3 is TGTGCCACCAGCGAGGTCGTTAGCAATCAGCCCCAGCATTTT. This encodes CATSEVVSNQPQHF.

The rearrangement links TRBV18 to TRBJ2-1; 12 bases line up with TRBD2. V was clipped by 3 bases and J by 12 bases; unmatched bases: 9. CDR1 and CDR2 (germline): KGHSH, LQKENI. CDR3 size: 15 residues. The CDR3 bases are TGTGCCAGCTCACCGACGGCTAGCGGGGGGGGAGGGCAGTTCTTC. It encodes CASSPTASGGGGQFF.

V and J are TRBV28 and TRBJ1-5, with TRBD1 matching over 10 bases. V gave up 6 bases and J gave up 8 bases; unmatched junction bases: 7. The CDR3 runs to 14 residues. Germline CDR1 and CDR2: MDHEN and SYDVKM. In DNA form, the CDR3 reads TGTGCCAGCAGCCCGGGACAGGGGAACAAGCCCCAGCATTTT. As protein: CASSPGQGNKPQHF.

V is TRBV4-3 and J is TRBJ1-2; 8 bases map to TRBD1. Germline CDR1 LGHNA, CDR2 YSLEER. V was clipped by 0 bases and J by 7 bases; unmatched bases: 7. The CDR3 has 15 residues. As DNA, the CDR3 is TGCGCCAGCAGCCAAGATCCGGGACAGGAATTTGGCTACACCTTC. It yields the protein CASSQDPGQEFGYTF.

This chain joins TRBV14 and TRBJ2-7, with 7 bases lining up with TRBD1. Germline V gene sequence: CDR1 SGHDN, CDR2 FVKESK. J gave up 9 bases and V 0 bases, and 14 bases lay outside the gene matches. CDR3 length: 16 amino acids. The CDR3 DNA reads as TGTGCCAGCAGCCAAGATTTGGGACAGCCCCTAAAATTGCAGTACTTC. Translated, it gives CASSQDLGQPLKLQYF.

The chain recombines TRBV24-1 with TRBJ2-7, with TRBD2 identical over 11 bases. The CDR3 runs 14 residues. From germline, CDR1 is KGHDR and CDR2 SFDVKD. Trimming removed 7 bases from V and 5 bases from J; junction bases left unmatched: 6. For the CDR3, the DNA is TGTGCCACCAGAAAGGGACTAGCGGTCAACGAGCAGTACTTC. Translating it yields CATRKGLAVNEQYF.

This clone has only a few counts. The chain combines TRBV19 with TRBJ2-2; TRBD2 matches 11 bases. CDR1 is LNHDA and CDR2 is SQIVND in the germline V gene (reference sequence). CDR3 length: 17 amino acids. J gave up 7 bases and V 6 bases, and 13 bases lay outside the gene matches. CDR3 loop: CASSVTSGSQRGGELFF. The CDR3 DNA is TGTGCCAGTAGCGTAACTAGCGGGAGCCAACGAGGCGGGGAGCTGTTTTTT.

J is TRBJ1-1 and V is TRBV19, with 7 positions matching TRBD1. The V gene's germline CDR1 is LNHDA and CDR2 SQIVND (reference sequence). The CDR3 is 14 residues long. V gave up 8 bases and J gave up 1 base; unmatched junction bases: 7. The CDR3 DNA is TGTGCCAGTCACTACGGGACAGCGAACACTGAAGCTTTCTTT. Protein sequence: CASHYGTANTEAFF. Complete variable domain (other parts from reference TRBV19 and TRBJ1-1): DGGITQSPKYLFRKEGQNVTLSCEQNLNHDAMYWYRQDPGQGLRLIYYSQIVNDFQKGDIAEGYSVSREKKESFPLTVTSAQKNPTAFYLCASHYGTANTEAFFGQGTRLTVV.

This clone was recorded only once. J is TRBJ2-2 and V is TRBV9; tentatively, D is TRBD1 (5 bases). The CDR3 totals 19 residues. The germline V and J ends were trimmed by 0 bases and 3 bases, with 21 bases remaining between them. Germline V lookup: CDR1 SGDLS, CDR2 YYNGEE. The CDR3 coding sequence is TGTGCCAGCAGCGTAGCTTCAGGGTTACGTTTCGGGTACACCGGGGAGCTGTTTTTT. This codes for CASSVASGLRFGYTGELFF.

This clone has a count of ten or more. The V gene is TRBV2, the J gene TRBJ2-2; 7 positions agree with TRBD1. The germline V gene has CDR1 SNHLY and CDR2 FYNNEI. The CDR3 has 13 residues. V lost 7 bases, J lost 6 bases, and 5 bases stayed unmatched. CDR3: CASNAGGSGELFF. The CDR3 DNA reads as TGTGCCAGCAATGCAGGGGGTTCCGGGGAGCTGTTTTTT. Using reference TRBV2 and TRBJ2-2 for the parts outside the CDR3, the full variable domain is EPEVTQTPSHQVTQMGQEVILRCVPISNHLYFYWYRQILGQKVEFLVSFYNNEISEKSEIFDDQFSVERPDGSNFTLKIRSTKLEDSAMYFCASNAGGSGELFFGEGSRLTVL.

V and J are TRBV7-9 and TRBJ1-2; 8 nucleotides align to TRBD1. The V gene end was trimmed by 5 bases and the J gene end by 9 bases; junction bases not matched to a gene: 14. The CDR3 extends over 15 amino acids. Per germline, CDR1 SEHNR and CDR2 FQNEAQ (reference sequence). CDR3 nucleotides: TGTGCCAGCAGCCCTCAGGACAGGGAAAGAGAGCGCTACACCTTC. Its translation: CASSPQDRERERYTF.

This clone came up a few times. The chain has TRBV2 and TRBJ1-1, with D possibly matching TRBD1 (5 bases). This CDR3 comprises 16 residues. Germline V gives CDR1 SNHLY, CDR2 FYNNEI. The germline V and J ends were trimmed by 7 bases and 2 bases, with 20 bases remaining between them. CDR3 amino acids: CASTDGGVSGNTEAFF. In nucleotides, the CDR3 is TGTGCCAGCACCGATGGGGGGGTGTCGGGAAACACTGAAGCTTTCTTT.

The table lists this clone with a few counts. V is TRBV28 and J is TRBJ1-5, with TRBD1 as a possible D gene (6 bases). The CDR3 loop spans 15 amino acids. Trimming removed 6 bases at V and 6 bases at J, with 18 bases between. Germline V lookup: CDR1 MDHEN, CDR2 SYDVKM. The CDR3: CASRRLSGGAQPQHF. The CDR3 nucleotides are TGTGCCAGCAGGAGACTCTCGGGGGGCGCTCAGCCCCAGCATTTT.

The chain carries TRBV6-1 and TRBJ1-2; the D is unclear. Trimming left V 0 bases short and J 0 bases short, with 8 bases between. This CDR3 contains 15 residues. CDR1 is MNHNS and CDR2 is SASEGT in the germline V gene. The CDR3 here is CASSEAYGANYGYTF. CDR3 sequence (DNA): TGTGCCAGCAGTGAAGCGTATGGAGCTAACTATGGCTACACCTTC.

V and J are TRBV29-1 and TRBJ1-2; 8 positions match TRBD1. V was pared by 2 bases and J by 0 bases, with 5 bases of the junction left unmatched. From germline, CDR1 is SQVTM and CDR2 ANQGSEA. The CDR3 length is 15 residues. This CDR3 is CSVELWTGTNYGYTF. For the CDR3, the DNA is TGCAGCGTTGAATTATGGACAGGGACTAACTATGGCTACACCTTC.

The rearrangement uses TRBV5-4 and TRBJ2-5; D is ambiguous. The CDR3 has 13 amino acids. From germline, CDR1 is SGHNT and CDR2 YYREEE (reference sequence). V was cut by 0 bases and J by 8 bases, with 11 bases left in between. The CDR3 loop is CASSLVEGETQYF. In DNA form, the CDR3 reads TGTGCCAGCAGCTTGGTCGAAGGAGAAACCCAGTACTTC.

The V and J genes are TRBV19 and TRBJ1-2; TRBD1 might be the D (5 bases). This CDR3 comprises 14 residues. CDR1 is LNHDA and CDR2 is SQIVND in the germline V gene (reference sequence). V dropped 3 bases and J dropped 7 bases, with 15 bases sitting between them. The CDR3 protein is CASSIQGSNGGYTF. CDR3 DNA sequence: TGTGCCAGTAGTATTCAGGGCAGTAACGGTGGCTACACCTTC. The full variable domain, completed using reference TRBV19 and TRBJ1-2, is DGGITQSPKYLFRKEGQNVTLSCEQNLNHDAMYWYRQDPGQGLRLIYYSQIVNDFQKGDIAEGYSVSREKKESFPLTVTSAQKNPTAFYLCASSIQGSNGGYTFGSGTRLTVV.

J is TRBJ2-2 and V is TRBV5-1, with D tentatively TRBD2 (5 bases). Germline values: CDR1 SGHRS, CDR2 YFSETQ. The CDR3 spans 15 residues. The V end lost 4 bases, the J end lost 5 bases, and 15 bases lay between the germline ends. CDR3 protein: CASSPWTSGTGELFF. The CDR3 region has the DNA TGCGCCAGCAGCCCCTGGACTTCCGGGACCGGGGAGCTGTTTTTT.